Below, 27 T cell receptor beta chains from the same sample are listed, as sequenced in a study of T cell responses to AZD1222 COVID-19 vaccine. Sequencing was performed with immunoSEQ multiplex PCR; in TCRdb, only in-frame clones are kept and a portion is missing. The sample lists about 93,000 clones; approximately 88% were seen once. Material: peripheral blood, obtained on day 0 of AZD1222 vaccination. The origin of the receptors is an adult in good health.

The gene calls are TRBV15 and TRBJ1-1, with a possible D match to TRBD1 (5 bases). The germline V and J ends were trimmed by 0 bases and 0 bases, with 14 bases remaining between them. In germline, CDR1 is LNHNV, CDR2 YYDKDF (reference sequence). This CDR3 spans 17 amino acids. CDR3 in DNA: TGTGCCACCAGCAGAGATAATCGGGCAGGGATGAACACTGAAGCTTTCTTT. Its protein is CATSRDNRAGMNTEAFF.

This chain uses TRBV19 with TRBJ1-3; no clear D gene. Germline CDR1 and CDR2: LNHDA and SQIVND (reference sequence). The CDR3 is made up of 12 amino acids. The V end lost 6 bases, the J end lost 4 bases, and 7 bases lay between the germline ends. The DNA for the CDR3 is TGTGCCAGTAGGACACCGGGAAACACCATATATTTT. As protein: CASRTPGNTIYF.

The gene calls are TRBV30 and TRBJ2-3; D is unresolved. V dropped 5 bases and J dropped 6 bases, with 12 bases sitting between them. Germline V gene lookup returns CDR1 GTSNPN and CDR2 SVGIG (reference sequence). The CDR3 has 12 residues. The CDR3 nucleotides are TGTGCCTGGGAGGCCCCACTGGATACGCAGTATTTT. Translating it yields CAWEAPLDTQYF. Full variable domain (outside the CDR3, taken from reference TRBV30 and TRBJ2-3): SQTIHQWPATLVQPVGSPLSLECTVEGTSNPNLYWYRQAAGRGLQLLFYSVGIGQISSEVPQNLSASRPQDRQFILSSKKLLLSDSGFYLCAWEAPLDTQYFGPGTRLTVL.

J is TRBJ2-7 and V is TRBV28; D ambiguous. V gave up 4 bases and J gave up 7 bases, with 11 bases separating them. CDR1 MDHEN and CDR2 SYDVKM come from the germline V gene. CDR3 length: 12 residues. CDR3 region: CASSSGDWEQYF. In DNA, the CDR3 is TGTGCCAGCAGTTCGGGCGACTGGGAGCAGTACTTC. Together with reference TRBV28 and TRBJ2-7, the CDR3 gives the full variable domain: DVKVTQSSRYLVKRTGEKVFLECVQDMDHENMFWYRQDPGLGLRLIYFSYDVKMKEKGDIPEGYSVSREKKERFSLILESASTNQTSMYLCASSSGDWEQYFGPGTRLTVT.

The genes are TRBV7-9 and TRBJ2-1, with 7 bases that match TRBD2. This CDR3 has 16 amino acids. Losses at the gene ends were 1 base for V and 6 bases for J; bases not matched to a gene: 9. From germline, CDR1 is SEHNR and CDR2 FQNEAQ (reference sequence). The CDR3 is CASSLVYTSVGNEQFF. The DNA of the CDR3 is TGTGCCAGCAGCTTAGTCTACACTAGCGTCGGCAATGAGCAGTTCTTC.

V and J are TRBV14 and TRBJ2-2, with a weak D call TRBD1 (6 bases). Trimming stripped 1 base from V and 5 bases from J, with 32 bases between. The V gene's germline CDR1 is SGHDN and CDR2 FVKESK. CDR3 length: 22 amino acids. CDR3 bases: TGTGCCAGCAGCCAAGGAAGGTGGAAAGGGACCCGGGACAATAGGTGGACCGGGGAGCTGTTTTTT. It translates to CASSQGRWKGTRDNRWTGELFF.

The rearrangement links TRBV6-5 to TRBJ2-1, with D possibly being TRBD2 (6 bases). The CDR3 extends over 12 amino acids. The V gene lost 6 bases and the J gene lost 11 bases, with 14 bases spanning the gap. The germline gives CDR1 MNHEY, CDR2 SVGAGI. CDR3 nucleotides: TGTGCCAGCAGACCGCGAGCGGGTAAGCAGTTCTTC. Protein: CASRPRAGKQFF.

CDR3 residues: CASSLDGTGNQPQHF. The CDR3 coding sequence is TGCGCCAGCAGCTTGGATGGGACGGGTAATCAGCCCCAGCATTTT. The chain couples TRBV5-1 to TRBJ1-5, with D perhaps TRBD1 (5 bases). V was shortened by 0 bases and J by 4 bases, with 11 bases between the two germline ends. Germline loops: CDR1 SGHRS, CDR2 YFSETQ. This CDR3 has 15 amino acids.

The chain links TRBV5-1 to TRBJ2-1; 16 bases align to TRBD2. Germline V gives CDR1 SGHRS, CDR2 YFSETQ. Germline trimming cut 0 bases from V and 4 bases from J; bases unmatched to any gene: 7. This CDR3 region has 19 residues. CDR3 region: CASSLDPGTSGRGYNEQFF. The CDR3 nucleotides are TGCGCCAGCAGCTTGGACCCCGGGACTAGCGGGAGGGGTTACAATGAGCAGTTCTTC.

The V call is TRBV4-1, the J call TRBJ1-3, with TRBD1 matching 10 bases. The V gene end was trimmed by 4 bases and the J gene end by 2 bases; junction bases not matched to a gene: 11. The CDR3 totals 18 residues. Germline V gene sequence: CDR1 MGHRA, CDR2 YSYEKL. Here the CDR3 DNA reads TGCGCCAGCAGCCGCATACCGGGACAGGGGATCGCTGGAAACACCATATATTTT. This sequence encodes CASSRIPGQGIAGNTIYF.

The rearrangement links TRBV9 to TRBJ2-1; no reliable D call. Germline V gene lookup returns CDR1 SGDLS and CDR2 YYNGEE. This CDR3 spans 13 amino acids. Trimming shortened V by 0 bases and J by 9 bases, and 10 bases separated the two germline ends. The CDR3 DNA is TGTGCCAGCAGCGTAGGGGATGAAAGTGAGCAGTTCTTC. Its protein product is CASSVGDESEQFF.

The chain combines TRBV18 with TRBJ1-5, with D possibly matching TRBD1 (5 bases). The CDR3 totals 14 residues. The V gene lost 3 bases and the J gene lost 3 bases, with 9 bases spanning the gap. Germline lookup yields CDR1 KGHSH and CDR2 LQKENI. The CDR3 region is CASSPPQVNQPQHF. CDR3 bases: TGTGCCAGCTCACCTCCACAGGTCAATCAGCCCCAGCATTTT.

This clone appeared a single time. This rearrangement joins TRBV14 to TRBJ2-1; 13 bases map to TRBD2. This CDR3 is 17 amino acids long. Trimming took 1 base from V and 8 from J; bases not matched to a gene: 8. The germline V gene has CDR1 SGHDN and CDR2 FVKESK. The CDR3 is CASSQALLAGGRYEQFF. The DNA of the CDR3 is TGTGCCAGCAGCCAAGCTTTACTAGCGGGAGGGAGGTATGAGCAGTTCTTC. Together with reference TRBV14 and TRBJ2-1, the CDR3 gives the full variable domain: EAGVTQFPSHSVIEKGQTVTLRCDPISGHDNLYWYRRVMGKEIKFLLHFVKESKQDESGMPNNRFLAERTGGTYSTLKVQPAELEDSGVYFCASSQALLAGGRYEQFFGPGTRLTVL.

The CDR3 loop is CASSSYYEETQYF. CDR3 DNA: TGTGCCAGCAGCTCTTACTACGAAGAGACCCAGTACTTC. The rearrangement uses TRBV5-5 and TRBJ2-5; D ambiguous. The V and J ends lost 3 bases and 3 bases respectively, with 9 bases between them. Germline CDR1 reads SGHKS; CDR2 reads YYEKEE (reference sequence). This CDR3 region has 13 residues.

The rearrangement links TRBV11-2 to TRBJ1-6; TRBD1 might be the D (6 bases). Per germline, CDR1 SGHAT and CDR2 FQNNGV. V was clipped by 4 bases and J by 8 bases, with 12 bases between them. This CDR3 contains 14 residues. In nucleotides, the CDR3 is TGTGCCAGCAGCTCTAAGGGGGGCGATTCACCCCTCCACTTT. This sequence encodes CASSSKGGDSPLHF.

This clone was picked up many times. The gene calls are TRBV6-1 and TRBJ2-3; perhaps TRBD2 as D (5 bases). V gave up 3 bases and J gave up 2 bases, with 12 bases separating them. Germline V gives CDR1 MNHNS, CDR2 SASEGT. The CDR3 has 15 residues. For the CDR3, the DNA is TGTGCCAGCAGTGATTGGGCTAGCCTCACAGATACGCAGTATTTT. Protein product: CASSDWASLTDTQYF.

The chain is built from TRBV7-6 and TRBJ1-1; no clear D gene. Trimming stripped 1 base from V and 1 base from J, with 16 bases between. This CDR3 region has 17 residues. Germline V CDR1 and CDR2: SGHVS, FNYEAQ. Here the CDR3 DNA reads TGTGCCAGCAGCTTAGTAGGTCGCAGTGGAGCGAACACTGAAGCTTTCTTT. It codes for CASSLVGRSGANTEAFF.

For the CDR3, the DNA is TGCAGTGCTAGTATCATGGGCAGCTCCTACAATGAGCAGTTCTTC. It encodes CSASIMGSSYNEQFF. The J gene is TRBJ2-1, the V gene TRBV20-1; D ambiguous. Trimming cost V 3 bases and J 0 bases, with 12 bases left between them. The CDR3 extends over 15 amino acids. CDR1 DFQATT and CDR2 SNEGSKA come from the germline V gene (reference sequence).

This clone was detected a few times. V usage is TRBV5-6 and J usage is TRBJ2-1; 9 nucleotides line up with TRBD2. CDR1 is SGHDT, CDR2 YYEEEE, per germline. V lost 0 bases, J lost 6 bases, and 4 bases stayed unmatched. The CDR3 is made up of 15 amino acids. The CDR3 coding sequence is TGTGCCAGCAGCTTGGCTCTAGCGGGGACCAATGAGCAGTTCTTC. Translation gives CASSLALAGTNEQFF.

V is TRBV2 and J is TRBJ1-2; TRBD1 agrees at 8 bases. Trimming took 1 base from V and 8 from J; bases not matched to a gene: 6. The CDR3 runs to 14 residues. The germline gives CDR1 SNHLY, CDR2 FYNNEI. The CDR3 region is CASSEEAQGVGYTF. The CDR3, as DNA: TGTGCCAGCAGTGAAGAGGCACAGGGGGTAGGCTACACCTTC.

V usage is TRBV3-1 (or the pseudogene TRBV3-2) and J usage is TRBJ1-1, with TRBD1 as a possible D gene (5 bases). The length of the CDR3 is 13 residues. Germline assignment: CDR1 LGHDT and CDR2 YNNKEL (reference sequence). V lost 4 bases and J lost 10, with 16 bases in between. CDR3 in amino acids: CASSPIEGLGAFF. DNA of the CDR3: TGTGCCAGCAGCCCAATAGAGGGGTTGGGAGCTTTCTTT.

This rearrangement joins TRBV11-2 to TRBJ2-1; TRBD2 matches at 11 bases. Per germline, CDR1 SGHAT and CDR2 FQNNGV. CDR3 size: 19 residues. J was trimmed by 8 bases and V by 1 base; bases with no gene match: 16. Written as DNA, the CDR3 is TGTGCCAGCAGCTTAGCGCGATCCAGTTTAGCGGGAGGGCCGCATGAGCAGTTCTTC. Translation: CASSLARSSLAGGPHEQFF.

The chain couples TRBV6-5 to TRBJ1-5, with 7 positions matching TRBD1. The CDR3 runs to 14 residues. The V gene end was trimmed by 6 bases and the J gene end by 3 bases; junction bases not matched to a gene: 5. Germline values: CDR1 MNHEY, CDR2 SVGAGI. The CDR3 nucleotides are TGTGCCAGCAGGATACAGGGGTTCAATCAGCCCCAGCATTTT. Its protein product is CASRIQGFNQPQHF.

The chain recombines TRBV19 with TRBJ1-2, with 8 bases matching TRBD1. Germline CDR1 and CDR2: LNHDA and SQIVND (reference sequence). There are 16 residues in the CDR3. Unmatched junction bases numbered 19, after V lost 8 bases and J lost 8 bases. This CDR3 is CASGDRSSRAVYGYTF. The CDR3 region has the DNA TGTGCCAGTGGGGACAGGAGCTCAAGAGCCGTGTACGGCTACACCTTC.

This clone has a single count. V is TRBV10-3 and J is TRBJ2-2, with 13 nucleotides matching TRBD2. J gave up 3 bases and V 7 bases, and 8 bases lay outside the gene matches. The CDR3 runs 17 residues. The V gene's germline CDR1 is ENHRY and CDR2 SYGVKD. Written as DNA, the CDR3 is TGTGCCATCAACCGCGGGACTAGCGGGACCGACACCGGGGAGCTGTTTTTT. Protein product: CAINRGTSGTDTGELFF.

The chain recombines TRBV3-1 (or the pseudogene TRBV3-2) with TRBJ2-1; 7 bases are shared with TRBD2. The V gene's germline CDR1 is LGHDT and CDR2 YNNKEL (reference sequence). The CDR3 is 16 residues long. V lost 0 bases to trimming and J lost 4 bases; unmatched junction nucleotides: 6. The CDR3 coding sequence is TGTGCCAGCAGCCAAGAGGGCGAGGGAGGGTACAATGAGCAGTTCTTC. Its translation is CASSQEGEGGYNEQFF.

The chain combines TRBV4-2 with TRBJ1-2, with 7 bases fitting TRBD1. The length of the CDR3 is 16 residues. The germline V gene encodes CDR1 LGHNA and CDR2 YNFKEQ. Unmatched junction bases numbered 13, after V lost 1 base and J lost 8 bases. CDR3 loop: CASSQVLGTAMGGYTF. Here the CDR3 DNA reads TGTGCCAGCAGCCAAGTACTCGGGACAGCGATGGGGGGCTACACCTTC.